The 6 T cell receptor beta chains below all came from one sample that was sequenced in a study of T cell responses to AZD1222 COVID-19 vaccine. Data came from immunoSEQ multiplex PCR; TCRdb stores just in-frame clones and leaves some out. This repertoire shows around 130,000 clones, about 90% found once; its top ten account for roughly 5.7%. The material was peripheral blood, obtained on day 0 of AZD1222 vaccination. These receptors were taken from an adult in good health.

The chain carries TRBV6-6 and TRBJ1-3; D gene unclear. V dropped 4 bases and J dropped 4 bases, with 14 bases sitting between them. Germline CDR1 and CDR2: MNHNY and SVGAGI (reference sequence). The CDR3 contains 15 residues. In DNA, the CDR3 is TGTGCCAGCAGTTCCCCCCAAGGGCTAGGAAACACCATATATTTT. Translated, it gives CASSSPQGLGNTIYF.

The CDR3 bases are TGTGCCAGCAGTTACTCGCCCGGCGGAGGAGATGAGCAGTTCTTC. It specifies CASSYSPGGGDEQFF. The chain joins TRBV6-5 to TRBJ2-1; D might be TRBD2 (5 bases). Looked up from germline, CDR1 is MNHEY and CDR2 is SVGAGI. The CDR3 spans 15 residues. V lost 0 bases, J lost 8 bases, and 14 bases lay in between.

The J gene is TRBJ1-2, the V gene TRBV2; 7 bases line up with TRBD1. The junction had 20 bases not matched to a gene; V was cut back by 6 bases and J by 13 bases. The CDR3 runs to 15 residues. CDR1 is SNHLY, CDR2 FYNNEI, per germline. CDR3 sequence (DNA): TGTGCCAGCAGCCGACAGGGACCTGATGACGGGAGCTGCACCTTC. This codes for CASSRQGPDDGSCTF.

The chain has TRBV19 and TRBJ2-1; 9 bases match TRBD2. This CDR3 region has 15 residues. Germline lookup yields CDR1 LNHDA and CDR2 SQIVND (reference sequence). Trimming removed 1 base from V and 9 bases from J; junction bases left unmatched: 7. The CDR3 loop is CASSIGGYSGGEQFF. The CDR3 region has the DNA TGTGCCAGTAGTATAGGGGGTTATAGCGGGGGTGAGCAGTTCTTC.

J is TRBJ2-1 and V is TRBV6-2 or TRBV6-3, with 11 nucleotides matching TRBD2. With V trimmed by 2 bases and J by 0 bases, 12 bases remained unmatched. The germline V gene has CDR1 MNHEY and CDR2 SVGEGT. The CDR3 extends over 20 amino acids. The CDR3 DNA reads as TGTGCCAGCAGTTACCGCCCGGGACTAGCGGTTAGAAGCTCCTACAATGAGCAGTTCTTC. Translation gives CASSYRPGLAVRSSYNEQFF.

V usage is TRBV19 and J usage is TRBJ2-3; 7 bases align to TRBD2. The CDR3 loop spans 13 amino acids. V lost 10 bases and J lost 1; bases outside the gene matches: 5. Germline lookup yields CDR1 LNHDA and CDR2 SQIVND (reference sequence). The CDR3 loop is CATGTMGTDTQYF. The CDR3 coding sequence is TGTGCCACCGGGACTATGGGCACAGATACGCAGTATTTT.